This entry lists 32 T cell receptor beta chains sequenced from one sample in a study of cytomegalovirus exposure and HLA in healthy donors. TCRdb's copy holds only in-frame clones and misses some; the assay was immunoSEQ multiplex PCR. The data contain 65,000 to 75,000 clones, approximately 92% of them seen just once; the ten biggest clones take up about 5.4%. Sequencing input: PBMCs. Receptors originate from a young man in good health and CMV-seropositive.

CDR3 residues: CASASGTEVGNEQFF. The CDR3 DNA reads TGCGCCAGCGCCTCCGGGACTGAGGTTGGGAATGAGCAGTTCTTC. This chain joins TRBV4-1 and TRBJ2-1; D is perhaps TRBD2 (6 bases). V lost 8 bases to trimming and J lost 7 bases, with 21 bases between them. The CDR3 length is 15 residues. Germline V CDR1 and CDR2: MGHRA, YSYEKL.

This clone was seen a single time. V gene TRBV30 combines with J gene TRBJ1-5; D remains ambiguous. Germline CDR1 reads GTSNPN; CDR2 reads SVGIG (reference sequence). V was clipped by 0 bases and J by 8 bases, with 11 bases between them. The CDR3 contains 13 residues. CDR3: CAWSVRFGEPQHF. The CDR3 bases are TGTGCCTGGAGTGTCCGGTTCGGGGAGCCCCAGCATTTT.

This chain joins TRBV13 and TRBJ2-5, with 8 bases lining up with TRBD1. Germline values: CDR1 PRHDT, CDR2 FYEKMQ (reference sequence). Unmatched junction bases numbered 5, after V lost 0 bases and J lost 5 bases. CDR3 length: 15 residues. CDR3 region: CASSLGAGGPETQYF. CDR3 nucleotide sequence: TGTGCCAGCAGCTTAGGGGCAGGGGGCCCGGAGACCCAGTACTTC.

This CDR3 is CATSRGDRVDEQFF. For the CDR3, the DNA is TGTGCCACCAGCAGAGGGGACAGGGTGGATGAGCAGTTCTTC. V usage is TRBV15 and J usage is TRBJ2-1, with 9 nucleotides matching TRBD1. Germline V gene sequence: CDR1 LNHNV, CDR2 YYDKDF (reference sequence). CDR3 length: 14 residues. The ends lost 1 base at V and 8 bases at J; junction bases unmatched: 3.

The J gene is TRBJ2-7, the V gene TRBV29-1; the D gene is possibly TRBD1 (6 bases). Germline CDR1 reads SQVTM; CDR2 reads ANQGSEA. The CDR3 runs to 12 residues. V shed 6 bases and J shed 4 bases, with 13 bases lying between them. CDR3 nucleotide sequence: TGCAGCGTGGGGGCTGGGCGTTACGAGCAGTACTTC. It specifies CSVGAGRYEQYF.

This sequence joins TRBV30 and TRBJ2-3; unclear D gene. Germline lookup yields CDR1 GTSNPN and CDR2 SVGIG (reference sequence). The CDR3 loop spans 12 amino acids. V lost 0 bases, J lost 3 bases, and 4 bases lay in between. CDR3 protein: CAWSVQTDTQYF. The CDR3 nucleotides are TGTGCCTGGAGTGTACAGACAGATACGCAGTATTTT.

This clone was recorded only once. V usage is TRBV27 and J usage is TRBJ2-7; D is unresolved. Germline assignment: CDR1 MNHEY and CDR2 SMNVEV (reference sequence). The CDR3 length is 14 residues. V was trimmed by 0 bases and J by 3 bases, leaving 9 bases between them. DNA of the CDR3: TGTGCCAGCAGTTTATCAGCTGTAGACTACGAGCAGTACTTC. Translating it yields CASSLSAVDYEQYF.

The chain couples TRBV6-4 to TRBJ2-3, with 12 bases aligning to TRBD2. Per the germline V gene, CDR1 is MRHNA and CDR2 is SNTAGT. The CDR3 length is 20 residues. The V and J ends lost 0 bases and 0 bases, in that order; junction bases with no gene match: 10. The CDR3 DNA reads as TGTGCCAGCAGTGACTCGAGGCTAGCGGGAGGGGGGGTTAGCACAGATACGCAGTATTTT. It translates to CASSDSRLAGGGVSTDTQYF.

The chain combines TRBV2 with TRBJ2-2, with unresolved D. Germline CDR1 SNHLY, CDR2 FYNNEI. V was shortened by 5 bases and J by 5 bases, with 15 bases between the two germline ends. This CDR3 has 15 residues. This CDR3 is CASSLRADETGELFF. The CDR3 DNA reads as TGTGCCAGCAGTCTTCGCGCGGATGAAACCGGGGAGCTGTTTTTT.

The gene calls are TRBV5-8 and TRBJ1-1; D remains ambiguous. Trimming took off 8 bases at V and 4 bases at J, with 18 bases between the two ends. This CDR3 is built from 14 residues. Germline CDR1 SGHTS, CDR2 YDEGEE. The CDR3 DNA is TGTGCCAGGAGGGAAGAACCCGGGAGCACTGAAGCTTTCTTT. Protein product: CARREEPGSTEAFF. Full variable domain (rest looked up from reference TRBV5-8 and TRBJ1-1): EAGVTQSPTHLIKTRGQQATLRCSPISGHTSVYWYQQALGLGLQFLLWYDEGEERNRGNFPPRFSGRQFPNYSSELNVNALELEDSALYLCARREEPGSTEAFFGQGTRLTVV.

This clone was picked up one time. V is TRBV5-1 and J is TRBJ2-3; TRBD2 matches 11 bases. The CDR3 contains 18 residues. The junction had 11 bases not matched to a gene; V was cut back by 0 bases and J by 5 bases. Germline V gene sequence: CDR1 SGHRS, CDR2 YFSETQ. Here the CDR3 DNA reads TGCGCCAGCAGCTTGGCAATAGCGGGAGGGCCTGATGGAGATACGCAGTATTTT. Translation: CASSLAIAGGPDGDTQYF.

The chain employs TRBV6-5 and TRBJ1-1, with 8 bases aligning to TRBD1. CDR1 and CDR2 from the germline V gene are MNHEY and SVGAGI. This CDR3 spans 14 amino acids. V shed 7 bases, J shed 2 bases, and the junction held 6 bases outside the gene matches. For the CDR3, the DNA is TGTGCCAGCATAAACAGGGGGGATAACACTGAAGCTTTCTTT. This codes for CASINRGDNTEAFF.

The CDR3 protein is CASSSLRNEQFF. The CDR3 DNA reads as TGTGCCAGCAGCTCACTCCGGAATGAGCAGTTCTTC. This chain links TRBV7-2 with TRBJ2-1; the D is unclear. Germline CDR1 and CDR2: SGHTA and FQGNSA. V was cut by 4 bases and J by 7 bases, with 8 bases left in between. There are 12 residues in the CDR3.

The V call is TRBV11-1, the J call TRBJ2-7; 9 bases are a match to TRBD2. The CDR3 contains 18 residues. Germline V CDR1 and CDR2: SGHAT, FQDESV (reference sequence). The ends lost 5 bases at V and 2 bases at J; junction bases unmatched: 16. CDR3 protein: CASSQDSSGSAFPYEQYF. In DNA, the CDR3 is TGTGCCAGCAGCCAAGACAGTAGCGGGAGTGCCTTCCCCTACGAGCAGTACTTC.

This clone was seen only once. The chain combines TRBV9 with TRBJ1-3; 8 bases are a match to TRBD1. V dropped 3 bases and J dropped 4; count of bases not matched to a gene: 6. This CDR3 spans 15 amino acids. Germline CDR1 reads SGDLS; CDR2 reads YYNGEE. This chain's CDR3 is CASSAGQALGNTIYF. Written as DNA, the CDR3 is TGTGCCAGCAGCGCGGGACAGGCGCTAGGAAACACCATATATTTT.

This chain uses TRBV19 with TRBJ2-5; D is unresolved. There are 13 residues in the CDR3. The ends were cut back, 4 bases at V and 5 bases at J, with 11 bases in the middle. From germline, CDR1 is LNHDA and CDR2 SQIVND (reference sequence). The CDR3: CASSTGRPETQYF. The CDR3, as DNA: TGTGCCAGTAGTACTGGGCGACCGGAGACCCAGTACTTC.

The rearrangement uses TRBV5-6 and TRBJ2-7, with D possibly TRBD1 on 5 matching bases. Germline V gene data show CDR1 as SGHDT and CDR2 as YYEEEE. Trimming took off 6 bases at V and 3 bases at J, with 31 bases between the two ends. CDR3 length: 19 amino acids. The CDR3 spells CASIRLAPATELGYYEQYF. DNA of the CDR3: TGTGCCAGCATCAGATTAGCCCCGGCGACAGAACTGGGATACTACGAGCAGTACTTC.

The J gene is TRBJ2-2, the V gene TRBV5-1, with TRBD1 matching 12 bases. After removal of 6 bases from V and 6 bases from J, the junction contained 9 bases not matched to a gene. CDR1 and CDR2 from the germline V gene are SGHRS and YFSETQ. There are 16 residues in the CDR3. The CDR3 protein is CASTPVGQGAPGELFF. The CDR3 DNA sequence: TGCGCCAGCACTCCCGTGGGACAGGGGGCGCCCGGGGAGCTGTTTTTT.

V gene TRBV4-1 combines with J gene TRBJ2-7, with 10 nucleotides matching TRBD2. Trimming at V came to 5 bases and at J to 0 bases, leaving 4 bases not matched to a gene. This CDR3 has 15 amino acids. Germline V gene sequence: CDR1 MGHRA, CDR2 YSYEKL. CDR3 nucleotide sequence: TGCGCCAGCAGCAGGACTAGCGGTAACTCCTACGAGCAGTACTTC. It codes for CASSRTSGNSYEQYF.

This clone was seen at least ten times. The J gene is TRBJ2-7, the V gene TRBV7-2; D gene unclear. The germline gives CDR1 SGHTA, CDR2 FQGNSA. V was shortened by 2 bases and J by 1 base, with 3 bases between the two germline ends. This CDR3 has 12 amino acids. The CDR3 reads CASSLQSYEQYF. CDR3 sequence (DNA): TGTGCCAGCAGCTTACAGTCCTACGAGCAGTACTTC.

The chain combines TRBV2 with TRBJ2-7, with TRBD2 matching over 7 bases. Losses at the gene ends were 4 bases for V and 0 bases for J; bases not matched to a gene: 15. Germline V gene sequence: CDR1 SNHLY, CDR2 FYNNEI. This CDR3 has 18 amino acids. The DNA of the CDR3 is TGTGCCAGCAGTGGCCCTTCAGACGGGAGGCTAAGCTCCTACGAGCAGTACTTC. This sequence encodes CASSGPSDGRLSSYEQYF.

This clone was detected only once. DNA for the CDR3: TGTGCCAGCAGCGTTACAGGGCAGGCTGAAGCTTTCTTT. This translates into CASSVTGQAEAFF. The genes are TRBV9 and TRBJ1-1, with a possible D match to TRBD1 (6 bases). In germline, CDR1 is SGDLS, CDR2 YYNGEE. V was shortened by 2 bases and J by 6 bases, with 11 bases between the two germline ends. The CDR3 extends over 13 amino acids.

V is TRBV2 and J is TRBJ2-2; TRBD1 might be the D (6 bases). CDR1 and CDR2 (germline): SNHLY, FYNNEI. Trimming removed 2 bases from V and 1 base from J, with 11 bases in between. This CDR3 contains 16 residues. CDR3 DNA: TGTGCCAGCAGTGAACTATCAGGGGTGAACACCGGGGAGCTGTTTTTT. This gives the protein CASSELSGVNTGELFF.

The CDR3 nucleotides are TGTGCCAGCAGCTTAGATCCAATGGGGCTTTCGGGCTACACCTTC. This translates into CASSLDPMGLSGYTF. V is TRBV7-2 and J is TRBJ1-2, with D possibly TRBD1 on 5 matching bases. The V gene lost 1 base and the J gene lost 8 bases, with 17 bases spanning the gap. Germline CDR1 SGHTA, CDR2 FQGNSA. The CDR3 is 15 amino acids.

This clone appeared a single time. CDR3 region: CASRPGQGNRQPQHF. Written as DNA, the CDR3 is TGTGCCAGCAGACCGGGACAGGGGAATCGTCAGCCCCAGCATTTT. The chain couples TRBV2 to TRBJ1-5, with 10 nucleotides matching TRBD1. Germline assignment: CDR1 SNHLY and CDR2 FYNNEI. This CDR3 comprises 15 residues. V lost 6 bases to trimming and J lost 6 bases; unmatched junction nucleotides: 8.

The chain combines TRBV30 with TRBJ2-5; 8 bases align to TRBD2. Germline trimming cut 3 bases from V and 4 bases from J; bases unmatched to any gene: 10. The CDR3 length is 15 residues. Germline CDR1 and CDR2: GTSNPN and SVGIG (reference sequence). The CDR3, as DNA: TGTGCCTGGAGCGGGGGGGCGGGAGAGGGAGAGACCCAGTACTTC. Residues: CAWSGGAGEGETQYF.

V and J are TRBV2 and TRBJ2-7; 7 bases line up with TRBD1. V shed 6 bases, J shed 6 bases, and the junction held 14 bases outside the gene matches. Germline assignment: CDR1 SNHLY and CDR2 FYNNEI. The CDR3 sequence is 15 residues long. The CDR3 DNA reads TGTGCCAGCAGCCTAAGGGTGTCACCAGGGGGCGAGCAGTACTTC. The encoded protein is CASSLRVSPGGEQYF.

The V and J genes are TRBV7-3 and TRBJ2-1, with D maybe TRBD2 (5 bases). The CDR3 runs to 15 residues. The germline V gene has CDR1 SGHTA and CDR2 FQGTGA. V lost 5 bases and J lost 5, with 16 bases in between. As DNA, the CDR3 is TGTGCCAGCAGCGGGCTAGCAATAGATGACAATGAGCAGTTCTTC. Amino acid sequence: CASSGLAIDDNEQFF.

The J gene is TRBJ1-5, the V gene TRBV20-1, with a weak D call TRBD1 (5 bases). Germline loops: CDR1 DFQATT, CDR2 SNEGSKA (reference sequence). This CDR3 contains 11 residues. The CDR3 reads CGASNNQPQHF. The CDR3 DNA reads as TGCGGGGCGAGTAACAATCAGCCCCAGCATTTT.

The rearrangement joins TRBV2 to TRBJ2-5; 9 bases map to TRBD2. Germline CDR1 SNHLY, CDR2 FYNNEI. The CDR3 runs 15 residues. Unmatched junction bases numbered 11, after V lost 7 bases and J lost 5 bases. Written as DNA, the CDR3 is TGTGCCAGCAAGCGGGATAGCGGGAGTTGGGAGACCCAGTACTTC. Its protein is CASKRDSGSWETQYF.

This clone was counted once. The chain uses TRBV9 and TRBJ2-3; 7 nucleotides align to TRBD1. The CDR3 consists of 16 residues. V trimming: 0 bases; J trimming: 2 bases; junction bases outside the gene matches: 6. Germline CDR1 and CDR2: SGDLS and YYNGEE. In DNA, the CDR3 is TGTGCCAGCAGCGTAGTTGACAGGGTAAACACAGATACGCAGTATTTT. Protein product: CASSVVDRVNTDTQYF.

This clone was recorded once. CDR3 bases: TGTGCCAGCACCCTAGACAGGGTCGGCACTGAAGCTTTCTTT. Its translation is CASTLDRVGTEAFF. The rearrangement joins TRBV28 to TRBJ1-1, with TRBD1 identical over 7 bases. Germline V CDR1 and CDR2: MDHEN, SYDVKM. After removal of 7 bases from V and 4 bases from J, the junction contained 9 bases not matched to a gene. The CDR3 totals 14 residues.